Sequencing of this TCR beta chain was carried out in a study of CD8 T cells in ankylosing spondylitis. Whole-study results and caveats: Clones linked with disease were CD8+ and fairly uncommon in the peripheral blood. Past research had described some motif variants in reactive arthritis synovial fluid and blood. Clones tied to disease were said to be significantly enriched in matched ankylosing spondylitis synovial fluid.

Quantitative molecular-barcoded 5'-RACE generated the TCR beta libraries. TCRdb itself ran the 5' RACE reads through MiXCR, one entry per CDR3 protein. The sample contains 250,000 to 350,000 distinct CDR3 sequences, under 25% of which appear only once. This clonotype has only a few counts. Its antigen is not known. Germline assignment: CDR1 SGHTA and CDR2 FQGNSA. The length of the CDR3 is 11 residues. The V gene lost 5 bases and the J gene lost 11 bases, with 12 bases spanning the gap. The V call is TRBV7-2, the J call TRBJ1-1; D is perhaps TRBD1 (6 bases). The origin of this receptor is a female donor with ankylosing spondylitis or in good health (not recorded which). The sample taken for sequencing was blood, either unsorted or a sorted T cell fraction (not recorded which). The CDR3 nucleotides read TGTGCCAGCAGCCCACAGGGAGCTGCTTTCTTT. This sequence encodes CASSPQGAAFF. The entire variable domain, with the rest obtained from reference TRBV7-2 and TRBJ1-1, is as follows: GAGVSQSPSNKVTEKGKDVELRCDPISGHTALYWYRQSLGQGLEFLIYFQGNSAPDKSGLPSDRFSAERTGGSVSTLTIQRTQQEDSAVYLCASSPQGAAFFGQGTRLTVV.